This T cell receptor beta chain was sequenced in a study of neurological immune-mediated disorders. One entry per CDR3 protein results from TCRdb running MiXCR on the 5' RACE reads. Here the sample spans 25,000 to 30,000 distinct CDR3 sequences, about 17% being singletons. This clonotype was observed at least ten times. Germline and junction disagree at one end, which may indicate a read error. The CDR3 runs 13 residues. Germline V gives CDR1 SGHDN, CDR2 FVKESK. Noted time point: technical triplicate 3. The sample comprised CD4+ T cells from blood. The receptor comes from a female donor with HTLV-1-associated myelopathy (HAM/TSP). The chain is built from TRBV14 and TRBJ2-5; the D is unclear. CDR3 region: CASSQVNRTPWDF. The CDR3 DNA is TGTGCCAGCAGCCAAGTGAATAGGACCCCGTGGGACTTC. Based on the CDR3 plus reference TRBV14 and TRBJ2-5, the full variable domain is EAGVTQFPSHSVIEKGQTVTLRCDPISGHDNLYWYRRVMGKEIKFLLHFVKESKQDESGMPNNRFLAERTGGTYSTLKVQPAELEDSGVYFCASSQVNRTPWDFGPGTRLLVL.